A selection of T cell receptor beta chains follows, all from one sample in a study of OX40 agonist ivuxolimab in advanced cancers. Profiling relied on immunoSEQ multiplex PCR, and the TCRdb table lists in-frame clones only, not all of them. Here the sample spans just under 75,000 clones, roughly 90% being singletons. The sequenced sample was CD4+ or CD8+ T cells sorted from blood, obtained in a trial of the OX40 agonist ivuxolimab. These receptors came from an adult with an advanced solid tumor such as melanoma, head and neck, liver or kidney cancer. CDR3s include the opening cysteine and the closing phenylalanine or tryptophan. The order of the fields is CDR3 length, clone size, V gene, D gene, J gene, CDR3 DNA, CDR3 protein. The D gene is left open where the match is weak. Some rows have no size entry. The others give once, few or many, or a class for an expanded clone.

length: 15; size: NA; V: TRBV9; D: NA; J: TRBJ1-2; DNA: TGTGCCAGCAGCGTGGGTCTCGGGACACATCATGGCTACACCTTC; CDR3: CASSVGLGTHHGYTF
length: 17; size: NA; V: TRBV28; D: NA; J: TRBJ2-3; DNA: TGTGCCAGCAGTTTAGGCGGATTTCATGTGGCGGCAGATACGCAGTATTTT; CDR3: CASSLGGFHVAADTQYF
length: 13; size: NA; V: TRBV5-4; D: NA; J: TRBJ2-3; DNA: TGTGCCAGCAGCCCTACCGGGGGAGATACGCAGTATTTT; CDR3: CASSPTGGDTQYF
length: 14; size: NA; V: TRBV5-1; D: NA; J: TRBJ1-1; DNA: TGCGCCAGCAGTCCTTTAGGTGGGAACACTGAAGCTTTCTTT; CDR3: CASSPLGGNTEAFF
length: 14; size: NA; V: TRBV7-2; D: NA; J: TRBJ2-1; DNA: TGTGCCAGCAGCCCCCGGGAGTGGTATAGTGAGCAGTTCTTC; CDR3: CASSPREWYSEQFF
length: 14; size: NA; V: TRBV10-3; D: NA; J: TRBJ2-5; DNA: TGTGCCATCAGTGATGGCAGGGGAGGAGAGACCCAGTACTTC; CDR3: CAISDGRGGETQYF
length: 15; size: NA; V: TRBV5-1; D: NA; J: TRBJ2-1; DNA: TGCGCCAGCACTACGACCGGACGGGACTACAATGAGCAGTTCTTC; CDR3: CASTTTGRDYNEQFF
length: 14; size: NA; V: TRBV7-9; D: NA; J: TRBJ1-1; DNA: TGTGCCAGCAGCCCCGCGACAGTGAACACTGAAGCTTTCTTT; CDR3: CASSPATVNTEAFF
length: 15; size: NA; V: TRBV7-9; D: TRBD2; J: TRBJ2-1; DNA: TGTGCCAGCAGCTCATCTAGCGGGCAGGGGAGTGAGCAGTTCTTC; CDR3: CASSSSSGQGSEQFF
length: 13; size: NA; V: TRBV19; D: NA; J: TRBJ1-5; DNA: TGTGCCAGTAGTATAAGGGGGAATCAGCCCCAGCATTTT; CDR3: CASSIRGNQPQHF
length: 15; size: NA; V: TRBV14; D: TRBD1; J: TRBJ2-5; DNA: TGTGCCAGCAGCCAATACAGGGGACACCAAGAGACCCAGTACTTC; CDR3: CASSQYRGHQETQYF
length: 13; size: NA; V: TRBV7-7; D: NA; J: TRBJ2-1; DNA: TGTGCTAGCAGCTTAACCCCCGACAATGAGCAGTTCTTC; CDR3: CASSLTPDNEQFF
length: 14; size: NA; V: TRBV6-5; D: NA; J: TRBJ2-7; DNA: TGTGCCAGCAGTCCACAGGCCCCCCCCTACGAGCAGTACTTC; CDR3: CASSPQAPPYEQYF
length: 14; size: NA; V: TRBV5-4; D: NA; J: TRBJ2-1; DNA: TGTGCCAGCACCCTAAGAGGCTCCTACAATGAGCAGTTCTTC; CDR3: CASTLRGSYNEQFF
length: 15; size: few; V: TRBV6-1; D: TRBD2; J: TRBJ2-1; DNA: TGTGCCAGCAGTGCTCTAGCGGGAGCCTTAGATGAGCAGTTCTTC; CDR3: CASSALAGALDEQFF
length: 13; size: once; V: TRBV19; D: NA; J: TRBJ1-2; DNA: TGTGCCAGTAGCGCCCGTCGGGGGCATGGCTACACCTTC; CDR3: CASSARRGHGYTF
length: 15; size: NA; V: TRBV4-3; D: NA; J: TRBJ1-3; DNA: TGCGCCAGCAGCCATTCCGGGATACCAGGAAACACCATATATTTT; CDR3: CASSHSGIPGNTIYF
length: 15; size: NA; V: TRBV7-9; D: NA; J: TRBJ2-5; DNA: TGTGCCAGCAGCTTAGCGCGGCCTTCCCAAGAGACCCAGTACTTC; CDR3: CASSLARPSQETQYF
length: 15; size: NA; V: TRBV5-4; D: TRBD1; J: TRBJ2-1; DNA: TGTGCCAGCAGCTTAAGGGACAGGGCCTACAATGAGCAGTTCTTC; CDR3: CASSLRDRAYNEQFF
length: 15; size: NA; V: TRBV7-3; D: NA; J: TRBJ2-2; DNA: TGTGCCAGCAGCTTAGAGAGGGGCAACACCGGGGAGCTGTTTTTT; CDR3: CASSLERGNTGELFF
length: 15; size: NA; V: TRBV28; D: TRBD2; J: TRBJ2-1; DNA: TGTGCCAGCAGTTTAGACGGGACTAGCATTAATGAGCAGTTCTTC; CDR3: CASSLDGTSINEQFF
length: 21; size: NA; V: TRBV6-7; D: NA; J: TRBJ2-2; DNA: TGTGCCAGCAGTCACCCTGCCCTGGACAGACGAACGAAAACCTTCACCGGGGAGCTGTTTTTT; CDR3: CASSHPALDRRTKTFTGELFF
length: 14; size: once; V: TRBV7-3; D: NA; J: TRBJ2-6; DNA: TGTGCCAGCAAGATTGACCCTGGGGCCAACGTCCTGACTTTC; CDR3: CASKIDPGANVLTF
length: 11; size: NA; V: TRBV6-6; D: NA; J: TRBJ2-7; DNA: TGTGCCAGCAGTCTGGATCACGAGCAGTACTTC; CDR3: CASSLDHEQYF
length: 15; size: NA; V: TRBV7-7; D: NA; J: TRBJ1-4; DNA: TGTGCTAGCAGCTTAGAGGCAGGACCTAATGAAAAACTGTTTTTT; CDR3: CASSLEAGPNEKLFF
length: 15; size: NA; V: TRBV11-2; D: NA; J: TRBJ2-7; DNA: TGTGCCAGCAGCAAAAGTCGGGACCTCCACTACGAGCAGTACTTC; CDR3: CASSKSRDLHYEQYF
length: 13; size: NA; V: TRBV7-9; D: TRBD1; J: TRBJ2-7; DNA: TGTGCCAGCAGCCCCGGGACAGCCTTTGAGCAGTACTTC; CDR3: CASSPGTAFEQYF